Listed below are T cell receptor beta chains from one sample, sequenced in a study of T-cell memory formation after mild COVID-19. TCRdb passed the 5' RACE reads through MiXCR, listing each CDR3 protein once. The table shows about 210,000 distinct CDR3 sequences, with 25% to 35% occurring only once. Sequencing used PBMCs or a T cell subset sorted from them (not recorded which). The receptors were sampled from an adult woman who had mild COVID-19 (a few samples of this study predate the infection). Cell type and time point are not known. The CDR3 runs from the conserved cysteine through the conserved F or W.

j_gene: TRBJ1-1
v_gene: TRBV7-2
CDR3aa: CASSLAALPGLIEAFF

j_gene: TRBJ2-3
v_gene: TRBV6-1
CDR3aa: CASSEASGGRGGTQYF

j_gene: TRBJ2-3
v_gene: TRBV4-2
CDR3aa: CASSQDSSGGSTDTQYF

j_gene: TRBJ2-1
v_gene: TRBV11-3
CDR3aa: CASSTGLAGAGEQFF

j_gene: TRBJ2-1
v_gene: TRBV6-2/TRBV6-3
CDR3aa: CATLRDRANEQFF

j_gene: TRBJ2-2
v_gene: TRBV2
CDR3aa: CASTSTGTGELFF

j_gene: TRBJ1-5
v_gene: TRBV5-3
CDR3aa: CARTPSPGAGGNQPQHF

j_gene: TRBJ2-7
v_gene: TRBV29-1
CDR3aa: CSVVLTGSSYEQYF

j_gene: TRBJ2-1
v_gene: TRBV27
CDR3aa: CASSLDGTDYNEQFF

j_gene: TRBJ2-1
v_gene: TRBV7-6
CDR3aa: CASGLAGEDEQFF

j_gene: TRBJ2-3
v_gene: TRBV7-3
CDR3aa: CASSLGQGGADTQYF

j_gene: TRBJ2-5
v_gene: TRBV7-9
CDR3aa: CASSWGSTLQETQYF

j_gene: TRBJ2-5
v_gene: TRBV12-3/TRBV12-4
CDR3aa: CASSFLSDYGETQYF

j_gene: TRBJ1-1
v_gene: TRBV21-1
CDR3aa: CASSKEGGRPNTEAFF

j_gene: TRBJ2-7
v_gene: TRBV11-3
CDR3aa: CASSPYRAVYEQYF

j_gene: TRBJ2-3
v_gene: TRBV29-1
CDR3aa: CSVALSSTYTDTQYF

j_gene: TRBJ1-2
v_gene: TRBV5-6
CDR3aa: CASSPDRGYGGYTF

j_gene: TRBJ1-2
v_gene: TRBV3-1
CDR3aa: CASNEGKTYGYTF

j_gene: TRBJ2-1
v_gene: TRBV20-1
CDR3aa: CSAPHAYNEQFF

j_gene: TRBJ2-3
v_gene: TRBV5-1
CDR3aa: CASSLSVDTQYF

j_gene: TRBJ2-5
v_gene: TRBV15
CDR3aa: CATSRDRSAETQYF

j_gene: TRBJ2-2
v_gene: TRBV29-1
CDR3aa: CSVLGHLNTGELFF

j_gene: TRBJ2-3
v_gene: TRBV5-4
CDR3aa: CASSHSGLAGAFVPDTQYF

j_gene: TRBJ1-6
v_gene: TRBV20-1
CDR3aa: CSARTLASPLHF

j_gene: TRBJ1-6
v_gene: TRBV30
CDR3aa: CAWIAKAGSPLHF

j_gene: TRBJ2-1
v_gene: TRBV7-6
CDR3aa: CASLGAGNLNEQFF

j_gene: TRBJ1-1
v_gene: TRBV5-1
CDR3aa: CASSSARGLGTEAFF

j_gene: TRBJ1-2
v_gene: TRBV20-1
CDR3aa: CSAIGPSDYGYTF

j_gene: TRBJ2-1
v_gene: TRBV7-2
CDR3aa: CASSLARLATHNEQFF

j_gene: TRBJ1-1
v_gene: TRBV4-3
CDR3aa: CASSLGQGFLNTEAFF

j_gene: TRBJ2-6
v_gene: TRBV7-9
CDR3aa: CASSSQASGANVLTF

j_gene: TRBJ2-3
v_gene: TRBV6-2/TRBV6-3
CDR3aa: CASRGLAGEYTQYF

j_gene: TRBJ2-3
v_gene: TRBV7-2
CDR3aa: CASSFAGGGGTDTQYF